The clone carrying this TCR beta chain occurred a few times. Antigen: not known. This specimen comes from a study of regulatory T cells in long-lasting Graves disease. CDR3 length: 16 amino acids. Germline-derived CDR1 and CDR2 are KGHSH and LQKENI. Trimming pared 5 bases from V and 0 bases from J, leaving 14 bases between. Study-level findings and limits: Persistent patients shared about 2,800 public clonotypes among themselves. Newly diagnosed patients shared fewer, at nearly 1,000.

Time point denoted: newly diagnosed GD, antithyroid drugs for less than 3 months. Scientists built the TCR library using RNA that was extracted from PBMCs. Each of the patients was recruited from an endocrinology department situated in Xi'an, China. CDR3 regions were amplified by Arm-PCR using iRepertoire HTBI primers to build TCR beta libraries. TCRdb reprocessed the multiplex PCR reads via MiXCR and lists one record per CDR3 protein. The sample has 450,000 to 600,000 distinct CDR3 sequences; approximately 13% are singletons. This same sample was also part of a study on T cells in Graves' hyperthyroidism and ophthalmopathy. That paper adds: Uncontrolled infection, other autoimmune disease, pregnancy or lactation disqualified patients from enrolment.

The starting material was peripheral blood mononuclear cells (PBMCs), obtained at new diagnosis, from a patient treated with antithyroid drugs. The TCR comes from a young man with Graves disease. This chain joins TRBV18 and TRBJ2-1; D is possibly TRBD2 (6 bases). The CDR3 bases are TGTGCCAGCTCATCCCTCCGGGAGACCTCCTACAATGAGCAGTTCTTC. Translation: CASSSLRETSYNEQFF.